The sequence of this TCR beta chain was determined in a study of PD-L1 blockade in urothelial cancer. The data were produced by immunoSEQ multiplex PCR, yet TCRdb's version contains in-frame clones alone and is incomplete. The table lists about 43,000 clones, under 90% of them singletons, with about 15% in the top ten. The CDR3 extends over 17 amino acids. Per germline, CDR1 SGHRS and CDR2 YFSETQ. V lost 4 bases to trimming and J lost 0 bases; unmatched junction nucleotides: 11. Time point given: peripheral blood 6 weeks after treatment start. The V gene is TRBV5-1, the J gene TRBJ2-7; 9 nucleotides line up with TRBD1. The sample consisted of PBMCs, taken around atezolizumab (anti-PD-L1) treatment. The receptor comes from a man aged 55 to 70 with urothelial cancer. In DNA, the CDR3 is TGCGCCAGCAGCAGCAGGACAGGGGTCGTAACCTCCTACGAGCAGTACTTC. It specifies CASSSRTGVVTSYEQYF. The variable domain in full, with the rest retrieved from reference TRBV5-1 and TRBJ2-7, is KAGVTQTPRYLIKTRGQQVTLSCSPISGHRSVSWYQQTPGQGLQFLFEYFSETQRNKGNFPGRFSGRQFSNSRSEMNVSTLELGDSALYLCASSSRTGVVTSYEQYFGPGTRLTVT.